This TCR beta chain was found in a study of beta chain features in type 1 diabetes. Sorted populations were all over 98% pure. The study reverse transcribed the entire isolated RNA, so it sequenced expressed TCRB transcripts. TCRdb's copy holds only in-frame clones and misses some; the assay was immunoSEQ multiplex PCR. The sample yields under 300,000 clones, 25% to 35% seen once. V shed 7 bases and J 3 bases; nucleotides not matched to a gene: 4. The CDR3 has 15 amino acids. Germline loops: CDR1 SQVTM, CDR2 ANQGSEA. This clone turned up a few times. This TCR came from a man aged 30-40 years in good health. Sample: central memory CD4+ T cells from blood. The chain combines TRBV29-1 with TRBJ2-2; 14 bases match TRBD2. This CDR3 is CSARGLAGDTGELFF. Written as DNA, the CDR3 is TGCAGCGCCCGGGGACTAGCGGGGGACACCGGGGAGCTGTTTTTT.